The TCR beta chain described here comes from a study of T cell responses to AZD1222 COVID-19 vaccine. This table comes from immunoSEQ multiplex PCR, and its TCRdb copy is limited to in-frame clones, with some not included. The sample gives 110,000 or so clones, more than 70% of which show up once; roughly 4.3% is in the top ten. This clone was counted between two and nine times. Second-dose intervals of approximately 4 or approximately 12 weeks were pooled. Deletions cut 0 bases from V and 4 bases from J, with 13 bases between. CDR1 is SGHDT, CDR2 YYEEEE, per germline. The CDR3 is 15 amino acids. This sequence was found in an adult who received the AZD1222 COVID-19 vaccine. Sample: peripheral blood, taken 28 days after the second AZD1222 dose. The chain couples TRBV5-6 to TRBJ1-2; D is unresolved. The CDR3, as DNA: TGTGCCAGCAGCTTGGAGGCTGATAACCTCTATGGCTACACCTTC. Its protein is CASSLEADNLYGYTF. The variable domain in full, with the rest retrieved from reference TRBV5-6 and TRBJ1-2, is DAGVTQSPTHLIKTRGQQVTLRCSPKSGHDTVSWYQQALGQGPQFIFQYYEEEERQRGNFPDRFSGHQFPNYSSELNVNALLLGDSALYLCASSLEADNLYGYTFGSGTRLTVV.